This TCR beta chain was found in a study of blood T cell repertoires in COVID-19. About the research overall: From the United States, Italy and Spain came samples of acute and convalescent COVID-19.

Per the germline V gene, CDR1 is KGHSH and CDR2 is LQKENI. V shed 6 bases and J shed 1 base, with 11 bases lying between them. The CDR3 is 14 amino acids. Clones were read by immunoSEQ multiplex PCR, and TCRdb kept only the in-frame ones, dropping some. The data contain some 80,000 clones, around 80% of them singletons. The receptor comes from an elderly woman with active or convalescent COVID-19. This chain uses TRBV18 with TRBJ2-3, with unresolved D. Sequenced input: peripheral blood. CDR3: CASSRSAGTDTQYF. For the CDR3, the DNA is TGTGCCAGCTCCCGGAGTGCGGGCACAGATACGCAGTATTTT.